This T cell receptor beta chain was retrieved from a study of CD8 T cells in Susac syndrome (dated by TCRdb to between 2019 and 2020). The study in broad terms: Among the Susac syndrome patients who were sequenced, clinically active disease was present in over 5 and clinical remission was observed in fewer than 10. At blood withdrawal, Susac syndrome patients were therapy-naive, treated with corticosteroids (with IVIg additionally given to some), or treated with IVIg alone. Repertoire sequencing was used to test whether CD8+ T cell activation and differentiation in Susac syndrome was antigen driven. What the study reported, not specific to this receptor: In patients with Susac syndrome, the CD4+ T cell repertoire showed no detectable clonal expansion. The TCR sequencing and HLA analysis was acknowledged to have included a relatively small number of individuals.

Looking up the germline V gene yields CDR1 MDHEN and CDR2 SYDVKM. Inclusive of the bounding cysteine and phenylalanine, the CDR3 is 14 residues long. Only the CDR3 DNA stays, 42 bases, in frame from base 1. A distance of 14 bases separates the germline ends of V and J, which lose 6 bases and 2 bases respectively. Peripheral blood CD8+ and CD4+ T cells from healthy donors, Susac syndrome patients and multiple sclerosis patients were profiled by high-throughput TCR beta sequencing. Susac syndrome patients met recently defined diagnostic criteria for definite or probable disease. Bulk CD8+ and CD4+ T cells were purified by magnetic negative isolation, while CD8+ TEMRA cells were enriched using FACS. Blood was collected in EDTA tubes and processed within 24 hours, with PBMCs isolated through density gradient centrifugation. PBMCs intended for TCR sequencing were cryopreserved in liquid nitrogen and thawed later in a water bath at 37 degrees C. The sorted or isolated CD4+, CD8+ and CD8+ TEMRA cells reached a purity of at least 90%.

Remarks on this clonotype: Its antigen is currently not known. Within one base of it there is no much larger clone, and no base qualities were kept.

RNA was extracted using the RNeasy kit, and roughly 0.45 to 1 microgram was reverse transcribed with random hexamers. The immunoSEQ multiplex PCR assay, covering 54 Vbeta and 13 Jbeta segments, was used to amplify TCR beta CDR3 regions. To correct PCR amplification bias, a synthetic template baseline was used for both primer optimization and computational correction. The source study handled its data this way. Reads were assigned to V, D and J genes according to IMGT and analyzed in immunoSEQ Analyzer, with only productive sequences retained. To calculate clonality, Shannon entropy was normalized by log2 of the number of productive unique sequences and then subtracted from one. Public and private clones were assessed among the 100 most prevalent clones of each patient and control. Clones were defined as Susac-specific if absent from the healthy and MS cohorts, from 900 to 1,200 published viral clones and from other ImmuneACCESS disease sequences. The public reads were reprocessed in TCRdb via fastp at Q25 and MiXCR, keeping in-frame beta chains. Rows are combined by CDR3 protein, so each entry shows the most common genes and DNA. TCRdb, not the authors, supplied the V and J calls. The sample includes around 170,000 distinct CDR3 sequences, with roughly 95% observed a single time. Clones ranked in the top ten supply around 0.13% of the sample.

Sequencing was carried out using CD4+ T cells from PBMCs. This TCR was recovered from a human donor with Susac syndrome. This chain is built from TRBV28 and TRBJ2-7, with the D segment possibly TRBD1 or TRBD2, each aligning over 6 bases. The CDR3: CASRPRGATYEQYF. Read as DNA, the sequence is TGTGCCAGCAGACCTAGGGGGGCGACCTACGAGCAGTACTTC.